Below, 25 T cell receptor beta chains from the same sample are listed, as sequenced in a study of T cells in Graves' hyperthyroidism and ophthalmopathy. Researchers took RNA transcripts and amplified the TCR beta CDR3 regions from them. The HTBI primer set drove a first-round RT-PCR of the TCR CDR3. MiXCR, run by TCRdb on the multiplex PCR reads, gives a single entry per CDR3 protein. The data hold roughly 550,000 distinct CDR3 sequences, with roughly a sixth observed a single time. The specimen sequenced was blood. The receptors shown here come from a woman aged 25-40 years with Graves' ophthalmopathy.

The table lists this clonotype with a few counts. This chain joins TRBV7-2 and TRBJ1-3; a possible D gene is TRBD1 (5 bases). Trimming left V 1 base short and J 1 base short, with 11 bases between. The CDR3 consists of 16 residues. Per the germline V gene, CDR1 is SGHTA and CDR2 is FQGNSA. Here the CDR3 DNA reads TGTGCCAGCAGCTTAGGTTGGGGCATTTCTGGAAACACCATATATTTT. It yields the protein CASSLGWGISGNTIYF.

CDR3 sequence reads: CASSALLGSGDEQFF. CDR3 DNA sequence: TGTGCCAGCAGCGCCCTTCTGGGGTCGGGGGATGAGCAGTTCTTC. The rearrangement uses TRBV9 and TRBJ2-1; weak D call: TRBD2 (6 bases). Germline CDR1 SGDLS, CDR2 YYNGEE. Trimming stripped 3 bases from V and 8 bases from J, with 18 bases between. This CDR3 spans 15 amino acids.

This sequence joins TRBV10-1 and TRBJ2-7; D gene unclear. There are 13 residues in the CDR3. Germline CDR1 and CDR2: WNHNN and SYGVQD (reference sequence). V gave up 5 bases and J gave up 3 bases, with 11 bases separating them. The CDR3 protein is CASSPAWSYEQYF. CDR3 DNA: TGCGCCAGCAGTCCCGCATGGAGCTACGAGCAGTACTTC.

This clonotype was seen ten or more times. V gene TRBV24-1 combines with J gene TRBJ2-5; 11 positions match TRBD2. Per germline, CDR1 KGHDR and CDR2 SFDVKD. With 9 bases clipped from V and 5 bases from J, the junction kept 7 bases outside the gene matches. The CDR3 runs 14 residues. The CDR3 nucleotides read TGTGCCACCGGGGATAGCGGGGGGGAGGAGACCCAGTACTTC. This sequence encodes CATGDSGGEETQYF.

This clonotype was detected many times. This chain uses TRBV20-1 with TRBJ2-7, with a weak D call TRBD1 (5 bases). CDR3 size: 15 residues. The germline gives CDR1 DFQATT, CDR2 SNEGSKA (reference sequence). With 0 bases removed from V and 5 bases from J, the gap between germline ends came to 17 bases. The CDR3 spells CSARDMQGSRHEQYF. In DNA form, the CDR3 reads TGCAGTGCTAGAGATATGCAGGGTAGTCGCCACGAGCAGTACTTC.

The chain is built from TRBV3-1 and TRBJ2-5; D not resolved. V was trimmed by 0 bases and J by 5 bases, leaving 13 bases between them. The CDR3 sequence is 15 residues long. Germline CDR1 and CDR2: LGHDT and YNNKEL (reference sequence). CDR3 in amino acids: CASSQDKGEAETQYF. The DNA of the CDR3 is TGTGCCAGCAGCCAAGATAAAGGAGAGGCCGAGACCCAGTACTTC.

This clonotype was counted between two and nine times. The chain couples TRBV27 to TRBJ1-6; possible D gene TRBD1, 5 bases. Trimming removed 1 base at V and 9 bases at J, with 22 bases between. Per germline, CDR1 MNHEY and CDR2 SMNVEV (reference sequence). The CDR3 has 18 amino acids. CDR3 DNA sequence: TGTGCCAGCAGTTTATTTTTGGAGTCAGGGTGGGCTGGTTCACCCCTCCACTTT. Translating gives CASSLFLESGWAGSPLHF.

The chain has TRBV3-2 and TRBJ2-3; TRBD1 is the table's D call, not checked against the DNA. TRBV3-2 is tagged as a pseudogene. The CDR3 runs 15 residues. CDR3 sequence (DNA): TGTGCCAGCAGCCGCAACAGGGGCCCCCCAGATACGCAGTATTTT. Translation gives CASSRNRGPPDTQYF.

This clonotype has a count of ten or more. V and J are TRBV20-1 and TRBJ2-3, with TRBD2 matching 11 bases. CDR1 and CDR2 from the germline V gene are DFQATT and SNEGSKA (reference sequence). This CDR3 has 16 amino acids. V was clipped by 6 bases and J by 0 bases; unmatched bases: 8. CDR3 amino acids: CSARGGLADSTDTQYF. The CDR3 region has the DNA TGCAGTGCGCGAGGGGGACTAGCGGATAGCACAGATACGCAGTATTTT.

This clonotype was picked up a small number of times. The CDR3 bases are TGTGCCAGTGGGGCCAGGAAAGAGACCCAGTACTTC. This translates into CASGARKETQYF. This chain uses TRBV19 with TRBJ2-5; maybe TRBD1 (5 bases). Trimming removed 8 bases at V and 3 bases at J, with 10 bases between. The CDR3 contains 12 residues. The germline V gene encodes CDR1 LNHDA and CDR2 SQIVND (reference sequence).

This clonotype was recorded at least ten times. The chain employs TRBV2 and TRBJ2-3; 9 positions agree with TRBD1. The CDR3 totals 15 residues. V was clipped by 6 bases and J by 4 bases; unmatched bases: 8. Looked up from germline, CDR1 is SNHLY and CDR2 is FYNNEI. CDR3 sequence: CASRLNRQGADTQYF. The CDR3 DNA sequence: TGTGCCAGCAGGCTAAACAGACAGGGGGCAGATACGCAGTATTTT. The whole variable domain, remainder taken from reference TRBV2 and TRBJ2-3, is EPEVTQTPSHQVTQMGQEVILRCVPISNHLYFYWYRQILGQKVEFLVSFYNNEISEKSEIFDDQFSVERPDGSNFTLKIRSTKLEDSAMYFCASRLNRQGADTQYFGPGTRLTVL.

V is TRBV7-9 and J is TRBJ2-1; 10 bases agree with TRBD1. The CDR3 is 19 residues long. Trimming removed 1 base from V and 3 bases from J; junction bases left unmatched: 12. The germline CDR1 and CDR2 sequences are SEHNR and FQNEAQ (reference sequence). CDR3 amino acids: CASSLGDRGRSYYYNEQFF. CDR3 sequence (DNA): TGTGCCAGCAGCTTAGGTGACAGGGGGCGATCTTATTACTACAATGAGCAGTTCTTC. The entire variable domain, with the rest obtained from reference TRBV7-9 and TRBJ2-1, is as follows: DTGVSQNPRHKITKRGQNVTFRCDPISEHNRLYWYRQTLGQGPEFLTYFQNEAQLEKSRLLSDRFSAERPKGSFSTLEIQRTEQGDSAMYLCASSLGDRGRSYYYNEQFFGPGTRLTVL.

This chain connects TRBV4-1 to TRBJ1-5; tentative D call: TRBD1 (6 bases). Trimming took off 1 base at V and 1 base at J, with 14 bases between the two ends. The CDR3 is 17 amino acids. Germline V gene sequence: CDR1 MGHRA, CDR2 YSYEKL. In DNA, the CDR3 is TGCGCCAGCAGCCAAGCGAGGGGGGCCGTAAGCAATCAGCCCCAGCATTTT. Amino acids: CASSQARGAVSNQPQHF.

This clonotype was found many times. The genes are TRBV6-1 and TRBJ2-7; 7 nucleotides match TRBD2. Per the germline V gene, CDR1 is MNHNS and CDR2 is SASEGT. V shed 5 bases, J shed 4 bases, and the junction held 8 bases outside the gene matches. The CDR3 consists of 14 residues. As DNA, the CDR3 is TGTGCCAGCAGTAAGAGCGGGATTCAATACGAGCAGTACTTC. This codes for CASSKSGIQYEQYF.

This clonotype was counted many times. CDR3 sequence reads: CASSLVPGRREETQYF. The CDR3 bases are TGCGCCAGCAGCTTGGTTCCAGGGCGGCGGGAAGAGACCCAGTACTTC. V and J are TRBV5-1 and TRBJ2-5; D tentatively reads TRBD1 or TRBD2 (5 bases each). The germline CDR1 and CDR2 sequences are SGHRS and YFSETQ. The CDR3 is 16 residues long. The germline V and J ends were trimmed by 0 bases and 3 bases, with 15 bases remaining between them.

This clonotype came up many times. This chain connects TRBV28 to TRBJ2-7; TRBD1 matches at 9 bases. Per the germline V gene, CDR1 is MDHEN and CDR2 is SYDVKM. J was trimmed by 9 bases and V by 5 bases; bases with no gene match: 14. CDR3 length: 15 amino acids. The CDR3 DNA sequence: TGTGCCAGCAGTAGCCCCGGGACAGGGTGCCCCGGGCAGTACTTC. Protein sequence: CASSSPGTGCPGQYF.

In regard to this clonotype: This may arise from a read error, as a much more abundant clone is one base away. V and J are TRBV28 and TRBJ2-3; D gene unclear. This CDR3 has 15 residues. The germline V gene encodes CDR1 MDHEN and CDR2 SYDVKM. The ends were cut back, 6 bases at V and 4 bases at J, with 17 bases in the middle. The CDR3 DNA sequence: TGTGCCAGCAGCGCCGTCGGAGTTGGTGCAGATACGCAGTATTTT. It codes for CASSAVGVGADTQYF.

On this clonotype itself: A much more abundant neighbour one base away suggests this may be a read error. J is TRBJ1-5 and V is TRBV30, with a possible D match to TRBD1 (6 bases). With 5 bases removed from V and 2 bases from J, the gap between germline ends came to 16 bases. The length of the CDR3 is 15 residues. Per germline, CDR1 GTSNPN and CDR2 SVGIG (reference sequence). The CDR3, as DNA: TGTGCCTGGGCAGTAACAGGGAAGGGCAATCAGCCCCAGCATTTT. It translates to CAWAVTGKGNQPQHF.

This clonotype was counted only a few times. The chain couples TRBV28 to TRBJ2-7; D unclear. The germline V gene encodes CDR1 MDHEN and CDR2 SYDVKM. Trimming removed 3 bases from V and 7 bases from J, with 19 bases in between. This CDR3 comprises 15 residues. For the CDR3, the DNA is TGTGCCAGCAGTTTTTTGACTCTACATCTACGGGAGCAGTACTTC. It codes for CASSFLTLHLREQYF.

Concerning this clonotype: Since a much larger clone is just one base distant, this may be a read error. V and J are TRBV29-1 and TRBJ2-4; the D call may be TRBD1 or TRBD2 (6 bases each). The V gene lost 5 bases and the J gene lost 4 bases, with 15 bases spanning the gap. Germline CDR1 reads SQVTM; CDR2 reads ANQGSEA. This CDR3 has 14 residues. The CDR3 sequence is CSVMRDMRKNIQYF. DNA for the CDR3: TGCAGCGTTATGCGGGACATGAGGAAAAACATTCAGTACTTC.

This clonotype was observed at least ten times. The V call is TRBV3-1, the J call TRBJ2-1, with a possible D match to TRBD2 (6 bases). This CDR3 has 12 residues. The V end lost 4 bases, the J end lost 8 bases, and 9 bases lay between the germline ends. Germline V gene lookup returns CDR1 LGHDT and CDR2 YNNKEL (reference sequence). CDR3 residues: CASSLGTHEQFF. CDR3 in DNA: TGTGCCAGCAGCCTCGGGACTCATGAGCAGTTCTTC.

This clonotype was counted at least ten times. The rearrangement uses TRBV30 and TRBJ2-1; TRBD1 might be the D (5 bases). Germline values: CDR1 GTSNPN, CDR2 SVGIG (reference sequence). CDR3 length: 13 residues. The V end lost 7 bases, the J end lost 0 bases, and 10 bases lay between the germline ends. The CDR3 nucleotides are TGTGCCTCGACAGAGATCTCCTACAATGAGCAGTTCTTC. Protein product: CASTEISYNEQFF.

This clonotype was recorded at least ten times. This rearrangement joins TRBV20-1 to TRBJ1-4, with no clear D. The CDR3 contains 14 residues. Deletions cut 6 bases from V and 2 bases from J, with 13 bases between. Germline V CDR1 and CDR2: DFQATT, SNEGSKA (reference sequence). CDR3 region: CSATEGATNEKLFF. In DNA, the CDR3 is TGCAGTGCAACGGAGGGTGCGACTAATGAAAAACTGTTTTTT.

This clonotype was seen ten or more times. The genes are TRBV5-1 and TRBJ2-7; possible D gene TRBD1, 7 bases. Trimming removed 4 bases from V and 3 bases from J, with 17 bases in between. Germline CDR1 and CDR2: SGHRS and YFSETQ. The CDR3 has 15 amino acids. The CDR3: CASSGGTVNVYEQYF. The CDR3 nucleotides are TGCGCCAGCAGCGGCGGGACAGTTAATGTCTACGAGCAGTACTTC.

The rearrangement joins TRBV29-1 to TRBJ1-2, with 10 bases aligning to TRBD1. This CDR3 spans 17 amino acids. Germline trimming cut 0 bases from V and 5 bases from J; bases unmatched to any gene: 12. CDR1 and CDR2 (germline): SQVTM, ANQGSEA. DNA of the CDR3: TGCAGCGTTGAAGAAATTTTAGTTGGGACAGGGGCTTATGGCTACACCTTC. It codes for CSVEEILVGTGAYGYTF.